Listed here are 10 T cell receptor beta chains from one sample, sequenced in a study of blood T cell repertoires in COVID-19. Generated by immunoSEQ multiplex PCR, the TCRdb table keeps only in-frame clones and is missing some. The profile covers about 270,000 clones, with 85% to 90% appearing a single time and about 12% taken by the ten largest. Material for sequencing was peripheral blood. These receptors were obtained from a woman in her twenties or thirties with COVID-19, enrolled during active disease.

The rearrangement joins TRBV11-2 to TRBJ1-4, with D perhaps matching TRBD1 (5 bases). The CDR3 loop spans 18 amino acids. V was shortened by 2 bases and J by 3 bases, with 19 bases between the two germline ends. Germline V gene sequence: CDR1 SGHAT, CDR2 FQNNGV. For the CDR3, the DNA is TGTGCCAGCAGCTTATTTTCAATCAGGGTACGGTCTAATGAAAAACTGTTTTTT. Translated: CASSLFSIRVRSNEKLFF.

The gene calls are TRBV2 and TRBJ2-3; 10 bases fit TRBD1. Germline V gives CDR1 SNHLY, CDR2 FYNNEI. J was trimmed by 5 bases and V by 7 bases; bases with no gene match: 9. This CDR3 comprises 15 residues. CDR3 sequence reads: CASIYGDRGGDTQYF. In DNA form, the CDR3 reads TGTGCCAGCATCTATGGGGACAGGGGAGGAGATACGCAGTATTTT. Drawing the rest from reference TRBV2 and TRBJ2-3, the complete variable domain is EPEVTQTPSHQVTQMGQEVILRCVPISNHLYFYWYRQILGQKVEFLVSFYNNEISEKSEIFDDQFSVERPDGSNFTLKIRSTKLEDSAMYFCASIYGDRGGDTQYFGPGTRLTVL.

This clone was observed a few times. The chain couples TRBV5-6 to TRBJ1-2; tentatively, D is TRBD1 (5 bases). Trimming left V 2 bases short and J 2 bases short, with 7 bases between. CDR3 length equals 13 residues. The germline V gene has CDR1 SGHDT and CDR2 YYEEEE. CDR3 sequence reads: CASSFGGNYGYTF. The CDR3 bases are TGTGCCAGCAGCTTTGGGGGGAACTATGGCTACACCTTC.

This chain joins TRBV29-1 and TRBJ1-2, with D uncertain. There are 12 residues in the CDR3. The germline V and J ends were trimmed by 3 bases and 4 bases, with 9 bases remaining between them. CDR1 SQVTM and CDR2 ANQGSEA come from the germline V gene. CDR3 loop: CSVENRSYGYTF. DNA of the CDR3: TGCAGCGTTGAGAACAGATCCTATGGCTACACCTTC.

The gene calls are TRBV19 and TRBJ1-2; the D gene is possibly TRBD1 (5 bases). The germline gives CDR1 LNHDA, CDR2 SQIVND (reference sequence). The V end was cut by 5 bases, the J end by 4 bases, with 8 bases between. This CDR3 region has 12 residues. CDR3: CASSQGFYGYTF. The CDR3, as DNA: TGTGCCAGTAGTCAGGGATTCTATGGCTACACCTTC.

The chain couples TRBV11-2 to TRBJ2-5; TRBD2 is a possible D gene (7 bases). Germline V gene sequence: CDR1 SGHAT, CDR2 FQNNGV. The CDR3 sequence is 15 residues long. Deletions cut 5 bases from V and 1 base from J, with 14 bases between. The CDR3, as DNA: TGTGCCAGCAGCAGGCGGGGGCTATCCCAAGAGACCCAGTACTTC. Its translation is CASSRRGLSQETQYF.

The chain recombines TRBV11-3 with TRBJ1-2, with a weak D call TRBD1 (5 bases). The CDR3 spans 13 residues. Trimming removed 1 base at V and 6 bases at J, with 9 bases between. CDR1 SGHNT and CDR2 YENEEA come from the germline V gene. CDR3 sequence reads: CASSLVSGNGYTF. The DNA for the CDR3 is TGTGCCAGCAGCTTAGTGTCAGGGAATGGCTACACCTTC. The full variable domain, rest sourced from reference TRBV11-3 and TRBJ1-2, is EAGVVQSPRYKIIEKKQPVAFWCNPISGHNTLYWYLQNLGQGPELLIRYENEEAVDDSQLPKDRFSAERLKGVDSTLKIQPAELGDSAVYLCASSLVSGNGYTFGSGTRLTVV.

This clone occurred once. The CDR3 DNA follows: TGTGCCAGCAGCCAAGGTTCCGGGTTCCATTCACCCCTCCACTTT. Translating gives CASSQGSGFHSPLHF. This chain joins TRBV14 and TRBJ1-6; no firm D call. This CDR3 is built from 15 residues. With 1 base removed from V and 8 bases from J, the gap between germline ends came to 12 bases. The V gene's germline CDR1 is SGHDN and CDR2 FVKESK.

The genes are TRBV5-1 and TRBJ2-7; TRBD1 agrees at 7 bases. V dropped 3 bases and J dropped 3; count of bases not matched to a gene: 15. Germline CDR1 reads SGHRS; CDR2 reads YFSETQ. The CDR3 is made up of 17 amino acids. In DNA, the CDR3 is TGCGCCAGCAGCTGGGGGTTACCTGGGACAGCCCTCTACGAGCAGTACTTC. It encodes CASSWGLPGTALYEQYF.

The chain carries TRBV6-1 and TRBJ2-1; 9 bases map to TRBD2. Germline CDR1 MNHNS, CDR2 SASEGT. This CDR3 has 14 amino acids. Trimming cost V 3 bases and J 7 bases; bases outside gene matches: 4. CDR3 in amino acids: CASSERGGRNEQFF. The CDR3 coding sequence is TGTGCCAGCAGTGAGCGGGGGGGTCGGAATGAGCAGTTCTTC.